Listed here are 9 T cell receptor beta chains from one sample, sequenced in a study of CD8 T cells in Susac syndrome. The RNA input was 0.5 to 1 ug, and it was reverse transcribed with random hexamers. TCRdb reprocessed the immunoSEQ multiplex PCR reads via MiXCR and lists one record per CDR3 protein. The sample has around 130,000 distinct CDR3 sequences; roughly 96% are singletons. The sequenced sample consisted of CD4+ T cells from PBMCs. These receptors all come from a human donor with multiple sclerosis.

The rearrangement joins TRBV6-5 to TRBJ2-3, with 8 bases matching TRBD1. Looked up from germline, CDR1 is MNHEY and CDR2 is SVGAGI. The junction had 13 bases not matched to a gene; V was cut back by 6 bases and J by 8 bases. CDR3 length: 15 residues. As DNA, the CDR3 is TGTGCCAGCAGACCCGGGACAGGCGTCACGGGTACGCAGTATTTT. Translating gives CASRPGTGVTGTQYF.

This chain connects TRBV12-3 or TRBV12-4 to TRBJ2-7; D gene ambiguous. The CDR3 extends over 16 amino acids. V was cut by 2 bases and J by 7 bases, with 21 bases left in between. CDR3 DNA sequence: TGTGCCAGCAGTTTATTCCCAGGCGTTCGCCTGGGGGAGCAGTACTTC. Protein: CASSLFPGVRLGEQYF.

The rearrangement joins TRBV30 to TRBJ2-7, with D maybe TRBD2 (5 bases). V was trimmed by 0 bases and J by 6 bases, leaving 18 bases between them. The CDR3 runs to 15 residues. Per the germline V gene, CDR1 is GTSNPN and CDR2 is SVGIG (reference sequence). The CDR3 nucleotides read TGTGCCTGGAGTGTAATCGGACCCCTAGCCTCCGAGCAGTACTTC. Its translation: CAWSVIGPLASEQYF.

In DNA, the CDR3 is TGTGCCAGCAGTCCCCGACAGGGTGGAATCACTGAAGCTTTCTTT. As protein: CASSPRQGGITEAFF. The rearrangement links TRBV27 to TRBJ1-1, with 7 positions matching TRBD1. The germline V gene has CDR1 MNHEY and CDR2 SMNVEV (reference sequence). Germline trimming cut 5 bases from V and 4 bases from J; bases unmatched to any gene: 10. This CDR3 spans 15 amino acids.

The chain has TRBV29-1 and TRBJ2-7, with D possibly being TRBD2 (6 bases). V was trimmed by 3 bases and J by 3 bases, leaving 12 bases between them. The length of the CDR3 is 13 residues. Germline-derived CDR1 and CDR2 are SQVTM and ANQGSEA. The DNA for the CDR3 is TGCAGCGTTGAGATCGGGGGTATCTACGAGCAGTACTTC. Its protein product is CSVEIGGIYEQYF.

The chain recombines TRBV2 with TRBJ2-1; 7 nucleotides agree with TRBD2. Germline V gene lookup returns CDR1 SNHLY and CDR2 FYNNEI. V lost 6 bases and J lost 0; bases outside the gene matches: 5. The CDR3 length is 15 residues. The CDR3 region has the DNA TGTGCCAGCAGGCCAGGCGGGGGCTCCTACAATGAGCAGTTCTTC. Amino acid sequence: CASRPGGGSYNEQFF.

The chain couples TRBV5-1 to TRBJ2-1; TRBD1 matches 7 bases. V was clipped by 4 bases and J by 7 bases; unmatched bases: 20. The germline V gene has CDR1 SGHRS and CDR2 YFSETQ. This CDR3 has 18 residues. The CDR3 DNA follows: TGCGCCAGCAGCCGGATTAAGACAGACAGGGAATACGGAAATGAGCAGTTCTTC. It encodes CASSRIKTDREYGNEQFF.

This chain uses TRBV12-3 or TRBV12-4 with TRBJ1-1, with D perhaps TRBD1 (6 bases). The CDR3 spans 13 residues. Trimming took 8 bases from V and 6 from J, leaving 16 bases between them. CDR3 sequence: CASRNMGAAEAFF. CDR3 DNA sequence: TGTGCCAGCCGGAATATGGGGGCCGCTGAAGCTTTCTTT.

The chain employs TRBV20-1 and TRBJ2-7, with no clear D. Trimming pared 4 bases from V and 3 bases from J, leaving 19 bases between. The CDR3 totals 15 residues. Looked up from germline, CDR1 is DFQATT and CDR2 is SNEGSKA (reference sequence). CDR3 nucleotides: TGCAGTGCTAATAGTCTGGGGAAGAACATCTACGAGCAGTACTTC. Translating it yields CSANSLGKNIYEQYF.